This record concerns one T cell receptor beta chain sequence. This entry is derived from a study of CD8 T cells in Susac syndrome. Germline lookup yields CDR1 LNHDA and CDR2 SQIVND (reference sequence). The CDR3 covers 15 residues. The V gene lost 3 bases and the J gene lost 0 bases, with 9 bases spanning the gap. RNA amounts of roughly 0.45 to 1 ug underwent reverse transcription with random hexamers. Each CDR3 protein gets one entry after TCRdb re-called the immunoSEQ multiplex PCR reads with MiXCR. The sample consists of about 160,000 distinct CDR3 sequences, around 93% of them appearing once. The J gene is TRBJ2-4, the V gene TRBV19; D remains ambiguous. Sequencing was done on a sample of CD4+ T cells from PBMCs. The sequence was collected from a human donor in good health. CDR3 in amino acids: CASSINRIAKNIQYF. The CDR3 DNA follows: TGTGCCAGTAGTATTAACCGGATAGCCAAAAACATTCAGTACTTC. The whole variable domain, remainder taken from reference TRBV19 and TRBJ2-4, is DGGITQSPKYLFRKEGQNVTLSCEQNLNHDAMYWYRQDPGQGLRLIYYSQIVNDFQKGDIAEGYSVSREKKESFPLTVTSAQKNPTAFYLCASSINRIAKNIQYFGAGTRLSVL.